A single T cell receptor (beta chain) is shown here with its context. Its antigen is unknown. The treatment here: oral pan-JAK inhibitor, 5-10 mg twice daily. Specimens obtained from alopecia areata patients comprised lesional scalp punch biopsies and peripheral blood. RNA, once extracted, was reverse transcribed into cDNA for use as the sequencing template. Sequencing was performed with immunoSEQ multiplex PCR; in TCRdb, only in-frame clones are kept and a portion is missing. The sample lists approximately 120,000 clones, roughly 55% seen once, with around 5.7% in the top ten. Trimming cost V 6 bases and J 2 bases, with 10 bases left between them. CDR3 length: 13 amino acids. The germline V gene encodes CDR1 SNHLY and CDR2 FYNNEI. The data belong to a study of CD8+ T cells in alopecia areata. Overall study context: Using the percentage of affected scalp area, treated patients' severity was scored.

Study results and limitations: Lesional tissue from the scalp (especially in alopecia totalis/universalis) showed higher clonality than normal scalp.

V is TRBV2 and J is TRBJ2-5; possible D gene TRBD1, 5 bases. The receptor was isolated from a human donor with alopecia areata. Sequenced material: CD4+ T cells sorted from blood, taken at week 4, from a patient treated with tofacitinib. In DNA, the CDR3 is TGTGCCAGCAGAGCTGACAGACAAGAGACCCAGTACTTC. It codes for CASRADRQETQYF.